These 30 T cell receptor beta chains share one sample of origin, sequenced in a study of CD8 T cells in ankylosing spondylitis. Study findings and constraints: Several highly homologous variants formed a TCR beta motif that appeared characteristic of ankylosing spondylitis blood.

Via MiXCR, TCRdb re-called the 5' RACE reads, giving one row per CDR3 protein. Among around 490,000 distinct CDR3 sequences listed, about 5.2% were seen once. Their antigens are not known. The sequenced sample consisted of blood, either unsorted or a sorted T cell fraction (not recorded which). These receptors were collected from a male donor with ankylosing spondylitis.

This clonotype has ten or more counts. This chain joins TRBV4-3 and TRBJ2-3; TRBD2 might be the D (6 bases). This CDR3 has 16 amino acids. The germline CDR1 and CDR2 sequences are LGHNA and YSLEER. Trimming cost V 1 base and J 2 bases, with 13 bases left between them. CDR3 nucleotides: TGCGCCAGCAGCCAAGGGTGGGGGGACCTCACAGATACGCAGTATTTT. This sequence encodes CASSQGWGDLTDTQYF.

This clonotype was seen ten or more times. The chain carries TRBV20-1 and TRBJ2-3; D may match TRBD1 or TRBD2 (6 bases each). V lost 0 bases and J lost 2, with 15 bases in between. The CDR3 spans 16 residues. CDR1 is DFQATT, CDR2 SNEGSKA, per germline (reference sequence). The CDR3 region has the DNA TGCAGTGCTAGAGACCCGGGGGCCCGCCCCACAGATACGCAGTATTTT. It codes for CSARDPGARPTDTQYF.

This clonotype was observed at least ten times. A read error may account for a junction end that differs from germline. The rearrangement uses TRBV7-7 and TRBJ2-5; 15 bases map to TRBD2. Germline V gives CDR1 SSHAT, CDR2 FNYEAQ (reference sequence). CDR3 length: 17 amino acids. CDR3 bases: TGTGCTAGCAGTGTTGGACTAGCGGGAGGGTACCAAGAGACCCAGTACTTC. Protein sequence: CASSVGLAGGYQETQYF.

This clonotype appeared many times. V usage is TRBV15 and J usage is TRBJ2-7; perhaps TRBD1 as D (6 bases). V was cut by 2 bases and J by 3 bases, with 17 bases left in between. CDR3 length: 16 amino acids. Germline CDR1 reads LNHNV; CDR2 reads YYDKDF (reference sequence). The CDR3 nucleotides read TGTGCCACCAGCAGAAAACAGGGCTCCTTTAACTACGAGCAGTACTTC. It encodes CATSRKQGSFNYEQYF.

This clonotype was seen at least ten times. The V and J genes are TRBV29-1 and TRBJ2-5; D is uncertain. The CDR3 spans 13 residues. From germline, CDR1 is SQVTM and CDR2 ANQGSEA. Trimming cost V 6 bases and J 5 bases, with 16 bases left between them. The CDR3 loop is CSVGHLFSETQYF. CDR3 bases: TGCAGCGTGGGCCACCTATTCAGTGAGACCCAGTACTTC.

This clonotype was detected many times. The chain carries TRBV2 and TRBJ2-5; TRBD2 matches 8 bases. The junction had 5 bases not matched to a gene; V was cut back by 6 bases and J by 5 bases. CDR1 and CDR2 (germline): SNHLY, FYNNEI. The CDR3 has 13 residues. CDR3 residues: CASRAGGRETQYF. As DNA, the CDR3 is TGTGCCAGCAGGGCGGGAGGTCGGGAGACCCAGTACTTC.

This clonotype was counted at least ten times. The chain's CDR3 is CASSLVWQGGNTIYF. The CDR3 DNA reads TGTGCCAGCAGCTTAGTTTGGCAGGGTGGAAACACCATATATTTT. V and J are TRBV11-2 and TRBJ1-3; maybe TRBD1 (5 bases). V lost 1 base, J lost 3 bases, and 10 bases lay in between. In germline, CDR1 is SGHAT, CDR2 FQNNGV. The CDR3 spans 15 residues.

V is TRBV7-2 and J is TRBJ2-1; no reliable D call. Germline lookup yields CDR1 SGHTA and CDR2 FQGNSA. V gave up 1 base and J gave up 15 bases, with 19 bases separating them. This CDR3 region has 14 residues. The chain's CDR3 is CASSLGSDQVSGFF. As DNA, the CDR3 is TGTGCCAGCAGCTTAGGATCTGACCAGGTTTCGGGGTTCTTC.

This clonotype was found many times. V usage is TRBV29-1 and J usage is TRBJ2-7, with 8 bases that match TRBD2. The CDR3 has 13 residues. The V segment lost 7 bases and the J segment 4 bases; nucleotides outside the gene matches: 9. CDR1 is SQVTM, CDR2 ANQGSEA, per germline. CDR3 coding DNA: TGCAGCGCCGAAGCGGGAGAGGCTTACGAGCAGTACTTC. Translating gives CSAEAGEAYEQYF.

This clonotype came up many times. This chain uses TRBV19 with TRBJ2-4; D is undetermined. V gave up 3 bases and J gave up 10 bases, with 13 bases separating them. From germline, CDR1 is LNHDA and CDR2 SQIVND (reference sequence). The length of the CDR3 is 13 residues. The CDR3 DNA is TGTGCCAGTAGTATTGAGTCTCTCTCAATTCAGTACTTC. Translating it yields CASSIESLSIQYF.

This clonotype has ten or more counts. The rearrangement uses TRBV20-1 and TRBJ1-2; no clear D gene. Germline V gene lookup returns CDR1 DFQATT and CDR2 SNEGSKA (reference sequence). The V gene lost 1 base and the J gene lost 0 bases, with 12 bases spanning the gap. The CDR3 runs 15 residues. The CDR3 DNA sequence: TGCAGTGCTAGAGCCAGGACGGGAGCTAACTATGGCTACACCTTC. It yields the protein CSARARTGANYGYTF.

This clonotype was seen repeatedly, ten times or more. V gene TRBV6-4 combines with J gene TRBJ2-4, with D possibly matching TRBD2 (6 bases). The germline gives CDR1 MRHNA, CDR2 SNTAGT. V lost 3 bases and J 8 bases, leaving 11 bases between the germline ends. This CDR3 is built from 13 residues. The CDR3 bases are TGTGCCAGCAGTGAACGACCGGGGGACATTCAGTACTTC. As protein: CASSERPGDIQYF.

The sample holds many counts of this clonotype. The chain employs TRBV10-3 and TRBJ1-6, with D possibly TRBD1 on 5 matching bases. The V gene's germline CDR1 is ENHRY and CDR2 SYGVKD. The CDR3 totals 15 residues. V lost 10 bases to trimming and J lost 5 bases, with 18 bases between them. The CDR3 DNA reads TGTGCCAGCGCCCCTACCCGGGACCATAATTCACCCCTCCACTTT. This sequence encodes CASAPTRDHNSPLHF.

There are a few counts of this clonotype. CDR3 loop: CASSQGGGPNVLTF. The CDR3 bases are TGTGCCAGCAGCCAGGGAGGCGGACCCAACGTCCTGACTTTC. The chain employs TRBV14 and TRBJ2-6, with D possibly being TRBD2 (6 bases). CDR1 SGHDN and CDR2 FVKESK come from the germline V gene. The CDR3 contains 14 residues. Trimming took 3 bases from V and 8 from J, leaving 11 bases between them. Drawing the rest from reference TRBV14 and TRBJ2-6, the complete variable domain is EAGVTQFPSHSVIEKGQTVTLRCDPISGHDNLYWYRRVMGKEIKFLLHFVKESKQDESGMPNNRFLAERTGGTYSTLKVQPAELEDSGVYFCASSQGGGPNVLTFGAGSRLTVL.

This clonotype was found a few times. V gene TRBV4-2 combines with J gene TRBJ2-3, with 9 positions matching TRBD1. Germline-derived CDR1 and CDR2 are LGHNA and YNFKEQ. CDR3 size: 18 residues. The trim removed 4 bases at V and 0 bases at J, leaving 11 bases unmatched. In DNA, the CDR3 is TGTGCCAGCAGCCTTACCGGGACAGGGAGTTCTAGCACAGATACGCAGTATTTT. Its translation: CASSLTGTGSSSTDTQYF.

This clonotype was recorded many times. The chain joins TRBV13 to TRBJ2-1, with a tentative D call TRBD2 (7 bases). V was pared by 3 bases and J by 4 bases, with 13 bases between. This CDR3 comprises 15 residues. Germline CDR1 reads PRHDT; CDR2 reads FYEKMQ (reference sequence). The CDR3 spells CASSLGGQGYNEQFF. The CDR3 DNA follows: TGTGCCAGCAGCTTGGGGGGGCAGGGGTACAATGAGCAGTTCTTC.

This clonotype was observed a few times. The chain joins TRBV11-2 to TRBJ2-3; possibly TRBD2 for D (5 bases). The CDR3 loop spans 15 amino acids. V lost 7 bases, J lost 1 base, and 15 bases lay in between. CDR1 SGHAT and CDR2 FQNNGV come from the germline V gene. The chain's CDR3 is CASNPRRYGTDTQYF. The CDR3 coding sequence is TGTGCCAGCAACCCAAGGAGGTACGGCACAGATACGCAGTATTTT.

This clonotype occurred many times. V gene TRBV20-1 combines with J gene TRBJ1-6; D call uncertain. The CDR3 totals 13 residues. V was shortened by 6 bases and J by 9 bases, with 15 bases between the two germline ends. Germline lookup yields CDR1 DFQATT and CDR2 SNEGSKA (reference sequence). The CDR3: CSAPFRPLSPLHF. The CDR3 DNA follows: TGCAGTGCCCCGTTCCGACCTCTTTCACCCCTCCACTTT.

In this sample, this clonotype turned up many times. This rearrangement joins TRBV12-3 or TRBV12-4 to TRBJ2-3; D gene uncertain. The germline V and J ends were trimmed by 6 bases and 4 bases, with 14 bases remaining between them. CDR3 length equals 14 residues. CDR3 coding DNA: TGTGCCAGCAGCCAAGACCTTAGGTCAGATACGCAGTATTTT. Its translation is CASSQDLRSDTQYF.

For this clonotype: A much larger clone differs from this one at a single base, so this may be a read error. This sequence joins TRBV5-1 and TRBJ1-1; tentative D call: TRBD1 (5 bases). Trimming stripped 3 bases from V and 3 bases from J, with 15 bases between. Germline V CDR1 and CDR2: SGHRS, YFSETQ. The CDR3 sequence is 15 residues long. CDR3 in DNA: TGCGCCAGCAGCTCGGCAGAGGGAGGGGACACTGAAGCTTTCTTT. It is translated as CASSSAEGGDTEAFF.

This clonotype was counted many times. This chain links TRBV4-1 with TRBJ2-7; TRBD1 aligns across 11 bases. This CDR3 comprises 15 residues. Per germline, CDR1 MGHRA and CDR2 YSYEKL. V was pared by 4 bases and J by 4 bases, with 6 bases of the junction left unmatched. The CDR3 reads CASSRERDRGYEQYF. CDR3 nucleotide sequence: TGCGCCAGCAGCCGGGAACGGGACAGGGGGTACGAGCAGTACTTC.

At least ten counts were recorded for this clonotype. In DNA, the CDR3 is TGTGCCAGCAGCTTCCGAACCGAGGGAATTAGCAATCAGCCCCAGCATTTT. Translated, it gives CASSFRTEGISNQPQHF. The rearrangement uses TRBV5-6 and TRBJ1-5; D is ambiguous. The CDR3 totals 17 residues. V dropped 2 bases and J dropped 0 bases, with 15 bases sitting between them. CDR1 and CDR2 (germline): SGHDT, YYEEEE. Supplemented by reference TRBV5-6 and TRBJ1-5, the full variable domain reads DAGVTQSPTHLIKTRGQQVTLRCSPKSGHDTVSWYQQALGQGPQFIFQYYEEEERQRGNFPDRFSGHQFPNYSSELNVNALLLGDSALYLCASSFRTEGISNQPQHFGDGTRLSIL.

This rearrangement joins TRBV3-1 to TRBJ2-2, with D possibly called TRBD1 or TRBD2 (6 bases each). With 3 bases removed from V and 7 bases from J, the gap between germline ends came to 15 bases. This CDR3 spans 15 amino acids. Germline lookup yields CDR1 LGHDT and CDR2 YNNKEL (reference sequence). The DNA of the CDR3 is TGTGCCAGCAGCCACCACCCGGGGGCTAGCGGGGAGCTGTTTTTT. Its protein is CASSHHPGASGELFF.

This clonotype showed up many times. V is TRBV6-2 or TRBV6-3 and J is TRBJ2-5; D uncertain. The CDR3 length is 13 residues. Germline V CDR1 and CDR2: MNHEY, SVGEGT. Trimming left V 5 bases short and J 4 bases short, with 11 bases between. DNA of the CDR3: TGTGCCAGCAGTCCCTGGGGTCTAGAGACCCAGTACTTC. This codes for CASSPWGLETQYF.

The chain has TRBV7-9 and TRBJ2-7; TRBD1 is a possible D gene (6 bases). V lost 1 base and J 2 bases, leaving 18 bases between the germline ends. This CDR3 contains 17 residues. Per the germline V gene, CDR1 is SEHNR and CDR2 is FQNEAQ (reference sequence). CDR3 coding DNA: TGTGCCAGCAGCTTAGGAGTAGGGGGAGCATACCCCTACGAGCAGTACTTC. The encoded protein is CASSLGVGGAYPYEQYF. Full variable domain (rest looked up from reference TRBV7-9 and TRBJ2-7): DTGVSQNPRHKITKRGQNVTFRCDPISEHNRLYWYRQTLGQGPEFLTYFQNEAQLEKSRLLSDRFSAERPKGSFSTLEIQRTEQGDSAMYLCASSLGVGGAYPYEQYFGPGTRLTVT.

This clonotype was recorded at least ten times. Here the CDR3 reads CASSLVSMGMETQYF. The CDR3 DNA follows: TGCGCCAGCAGCTTGGTCTCCATGGGCATGGAGACCCAGTACTTC. The chain carries TRBV5-1 and TRBJ2-5; no firm D call. V lost 0 bases to trimming and J lost 5 bases, with 14 bases between them. The CDR3 extends over 15 amino acids. Germline V CDR1 and CDR2: SGHRS, YFSETQ.

There are many counts of this clonotype. The V gene is TRBV4-3, the J gene TRBJ1-5; D gene unclear. V was clipped by 4 bases and J by 5 bases, with 9 bases between them. CDR3 size: 13 residues. Germline V CDR1 and CDR2: LGHNA, YSLEER. CDR3 DNA sequence: TGCGCCAGCAGCCCGCAATTCGATCAGCCCCAGCATTTT. Encoded protein: CASSPQFDQPQHF.

This clonotype was counted many times. The chain carries TRBV29-1 and TRBJ2-2; the D is unclear. Germline CDR1 and CDR2: SQVTM and ANQGSEA. The CDR3 extends over 14 amino acids. Between the trimmed V and J ends, which lost 4 bases and 2 bases, there was a span of 11 bases. The CDR3 protein is CSVAFARNTGELFF. CDR3 nucleotides: TGCAGCGTTGCCTTTGCGAGAAACACCGGGGAGCTGTTTTTT.

In its sample, this clonotype was seen many times. The gene calls are TRBV7-2 and TRBJ1-2; TRBD1 is a possible D gene (5 bases). V shed 2 bases and J shed 7 bases, with 14 bases lying between them. The germline V gene has CDR1 SGHTA and CDR2 FQGNSA. CDR3 size: 14 residues. The CDR3: CASSLSRTGGGYTF. The CDR3 nucleotides read TGTGCCAGCAGCTTATCTCGCACAGGTGGTGGCTACACCTTC.

The chain carries TRBV4-2 and TRBJ2-7; 7 positions match TRBD1. The V and J ends lost 1 base and 6 bases, in that order; junction bases with no gene match: 15. Germline V gene lookup returns CDR1 LGHNA and CDR2 YNFKEQ. The length of the CDR3 is 17 residues. CDR3 loop: CASSQVRQGGFPGEQYF. The CDR3 nucleotides are TGTGCCAGCAGCCAAGTTCGACAGGGCGGGTTCCCAGGCGAGCAGTACTTC.